A selection of T cell receptor beta chains follows, all from one sample in a study of memory CD4+ T cells and cytomegalovirus serostatus. Measured with immunoSEQ multiplex PCR; TCRdb has only the in-frame clones, and not every one. The sample yields approximately 40,000 clones, just over 75% seen once. Sequencing was carried out using memory CD4+ T cells from blood. These receptors were obtained from an adult in good health and CMV-seronegative. Both conserved end residues are part of each CDR3. The D gene is left open where the match is weak.

CASSLVAGATQYF	TGTGCCAGCAGCTTAGTGGCAGGGGCGACCCAGTACTTC	NA	TRBV7-8	TRBJ2-5
CASIEAGANEKLFF	TGTGCCAGCATTGAGGCAGGGGCTAATGAAAAACTGTTTTTT	NA	TRBV28	TRBJ1-4
CASSVAGGPGNEQFF	TGTGCCAGCAGCGTAGCGGGGGGGCCCGGCAATGAGCAGTTCTTC	TRBD2	TRBV9	TRBJ2-1
CAWSTTGATNEKLFF	TGTGCCTGGAGTACTACAGGGGCAACTAATGAAAAACTGTTTTTT	TRBD1	TRBV30	TRBJ1-4
CASSGSSGGNEQFF	TGTGCCAGCAGTGGGTCTAGCGGGGGCAATGAGCAGTTCTTC	TRBD2	TRBV2	TRBJ2-1
CASSVQDNQPQHF	TGTGCCAGCTCAGTCCAGGACAATCAGCCCCAGCATTTT	NA	TRBV18	TRBJ1-5
CAWEDREVNSPLHF	TGTGCCTGGGAGGACAGGGAGGTAAATTCACCCCTCCACTTT	TRBD1	TRBV30	TRBJ1-6
CASSFRDYEQYF	TGTGCCAGCAGCTTTAGGGACTACGAGCAGTACTTC	NA	TRBV7-2	TRBJ2-7
CASGGGIGLDTQYF	TGTGCCAGCGGGGGGGGGATCGGTTTGGATACGCAGTATTTT	TRBD2	TRBV2	TRBJ2-3
CASSLEGGSGNTIYF	TGCGCCAGCAGCTTGGAGGGGGGCTCTGGAAACACCATATATTTT	NA	TRBV5-1	TRBJ1-3
CASSLIHRGIAETQYF	TGTGCCAGCAGCTTAATTCACAGGGGGATTGCGGAGACCCAGTACTTC	TRBD1	TRBV7-8	TRBJ2-5
CASSGGSYGYTF	TGTGCCAGCAGTGGGGGTAGCTATGGCTACACCTTC	NA	TRBV2	TRBJ1-2